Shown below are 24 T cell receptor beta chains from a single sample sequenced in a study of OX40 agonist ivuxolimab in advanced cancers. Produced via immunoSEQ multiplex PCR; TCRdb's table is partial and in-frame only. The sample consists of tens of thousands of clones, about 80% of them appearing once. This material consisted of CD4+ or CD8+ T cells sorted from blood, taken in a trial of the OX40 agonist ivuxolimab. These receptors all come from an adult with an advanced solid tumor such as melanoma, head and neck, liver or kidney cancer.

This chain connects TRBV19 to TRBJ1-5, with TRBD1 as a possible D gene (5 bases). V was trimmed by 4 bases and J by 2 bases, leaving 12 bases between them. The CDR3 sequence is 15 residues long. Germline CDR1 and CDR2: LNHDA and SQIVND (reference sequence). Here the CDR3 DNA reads TGTGCCAGTAGTAGGGGGTCGACAGGCAATCAGCCCCAGCATTTT. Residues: CASSRGSTGNQPQHF.

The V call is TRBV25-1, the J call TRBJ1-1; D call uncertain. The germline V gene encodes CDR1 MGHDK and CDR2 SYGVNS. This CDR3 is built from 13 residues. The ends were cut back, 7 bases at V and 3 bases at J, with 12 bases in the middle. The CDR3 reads CASTKAGYTEAFF. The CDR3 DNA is TGTGCCAGCACTAAAGCCGGTTACACTGAAGCTTTCTTT.

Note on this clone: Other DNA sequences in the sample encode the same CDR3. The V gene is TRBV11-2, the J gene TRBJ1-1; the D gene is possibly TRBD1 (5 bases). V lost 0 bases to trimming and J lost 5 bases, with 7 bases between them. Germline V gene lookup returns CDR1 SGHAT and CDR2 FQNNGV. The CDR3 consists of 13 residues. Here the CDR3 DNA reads TGTGCCAGCAGCTTAGAGGGGGGAACTGAAGCTTTCTTT. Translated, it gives CASSLEGGTEAFF. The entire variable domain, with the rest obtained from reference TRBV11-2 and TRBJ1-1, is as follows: EAGVAQSPRYKIIEKRQSVAFWCNPISGHATLYWYQQILGQGPKLLIQFQNNGVVDDSQLPKDRFSAERLKGVDSTLKIQPAKLEDSAVYLCASSLEGGTEAFFGQGTRLTVV.

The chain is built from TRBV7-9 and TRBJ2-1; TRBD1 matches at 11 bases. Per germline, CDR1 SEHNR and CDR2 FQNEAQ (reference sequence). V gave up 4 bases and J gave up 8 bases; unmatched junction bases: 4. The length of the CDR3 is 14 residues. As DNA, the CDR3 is TGTGCCAGCAGCTGGGGACAGGGGGGGGATGAGCAGTTCTTC. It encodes CASSWGQGGDEQFF.

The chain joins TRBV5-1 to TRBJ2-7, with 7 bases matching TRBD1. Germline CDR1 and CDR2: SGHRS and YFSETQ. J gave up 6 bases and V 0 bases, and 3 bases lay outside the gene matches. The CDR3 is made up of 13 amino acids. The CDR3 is CASSLGQGGEQYF. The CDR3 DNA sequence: TGCGCCAGCAGCTTGGGACAGGGTGGCGAGCAGTACTTC.

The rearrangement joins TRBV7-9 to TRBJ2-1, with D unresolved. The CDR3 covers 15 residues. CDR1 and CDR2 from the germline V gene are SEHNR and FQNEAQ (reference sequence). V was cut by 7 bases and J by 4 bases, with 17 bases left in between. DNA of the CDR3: TGTGCCAGCATCGCTCCGGATACTACTTACAATGAGCAGTTCTTC. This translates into CASIAPDTTYNEQFF.

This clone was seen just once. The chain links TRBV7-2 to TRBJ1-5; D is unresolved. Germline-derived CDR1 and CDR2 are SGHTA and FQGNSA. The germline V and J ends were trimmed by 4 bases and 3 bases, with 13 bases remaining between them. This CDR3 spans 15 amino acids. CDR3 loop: CASSSAPAANQPQHF. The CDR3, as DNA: TGTGCCAGCAGCTCCGCCCCCGCAGCCAATCAGCCCCAGCATTTT.

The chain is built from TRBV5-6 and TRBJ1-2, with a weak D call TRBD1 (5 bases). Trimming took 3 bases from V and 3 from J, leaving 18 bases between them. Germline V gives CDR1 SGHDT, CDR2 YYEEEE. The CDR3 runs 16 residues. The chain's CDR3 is CASSSTRGTVDYGYTF. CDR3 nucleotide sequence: TGTGCCAGCAGCTCTACCCGGGGGACGGTTGACTATGGCTACACCTTC.

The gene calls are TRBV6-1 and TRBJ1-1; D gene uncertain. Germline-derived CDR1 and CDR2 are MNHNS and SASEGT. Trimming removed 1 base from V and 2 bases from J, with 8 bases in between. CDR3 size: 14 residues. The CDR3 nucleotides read TGTGCCAGCAGTGAAGGTCTACTCAACACTGAAGCTTTCTTT. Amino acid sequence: CASSEGLLNTEAFF.

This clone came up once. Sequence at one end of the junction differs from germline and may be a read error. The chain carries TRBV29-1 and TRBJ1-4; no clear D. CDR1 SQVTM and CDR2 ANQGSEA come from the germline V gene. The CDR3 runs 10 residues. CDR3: CSVKDEKLFF. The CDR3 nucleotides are TGCAGCGTTAAAGACGAAAAACTGTTTTTT.

Here the CDR3 DNA reads TGTGCCAGCAGCTTAGAGGCCGGGGAGCTGTTTTTT. It is translated as CASSLEAGELFF. The rearrangement uses TRBV7-3 and TRBJ2-2, with unresolved D. There are 12 residues in the CDR3. In germline, CDR1 is SGHTA, CDR2 FQGTGA. The V end lost 2 bases, the J end lost 6 bases, and 4 bases lay between the germline ends.

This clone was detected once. The CDR3 is CASSAETGSSGANVLTF. DNA for the CDR3: TGTGCCAGCAGTGCTGAGACAGGGAGCTCTGGGGCCAACGTCCTGACTTTC. The V and J genes are TRBV2 and TRBJ2-6; 7 bases fit TRBD1. The CDR3 length is 17 residues. The junction had 6 bases not matched to a gene; V was cut back by 4 bases and J by 0 bases. Germline V gene data show CDR1 as SNHLY and CDR2 as FYNNEI.

For the CDR3, the DNA is TGTGCCAGCACCGGGGGGGTCGGGGAGCTGTTTTTT. This gives the protein CASTGGVGELFF. This chain links TRBV6-1 with TRBJ2-2; 8 bases are a match to TRBD2. With 7 bases clipped from V and 7 bases from J, the junction kept 2 bases outside the gene matches. The CDR3 is made up of 12 amino acids. Germline assignment: CDR1 MNHNS and CDR2 SASEGT.

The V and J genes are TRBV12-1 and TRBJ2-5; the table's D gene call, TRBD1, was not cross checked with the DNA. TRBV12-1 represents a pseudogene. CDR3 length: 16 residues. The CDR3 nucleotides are TGTGCCAGCAGCTCACTCCCCCGGACACGCCAAGAGACCCAGTACTTC. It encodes CASSSLPRTRQETQYF.

CDR3 bases: TGTGCCAGTAGTATAGGGGGTATCGAGTCTTATGGCTACACCTTC. Translated: CASSIGGIESYGYTF. The rearrangement links TRBV19 to TRBJ1-2; D not resolved. The germline gives CDR1 LNHDA, CDR2 SQIVND (reference sequence). The CDR3 is 15 amino acids. The V gene lost 1 base and the J gene lost 5 bases, with 14 bases spanning the gap.

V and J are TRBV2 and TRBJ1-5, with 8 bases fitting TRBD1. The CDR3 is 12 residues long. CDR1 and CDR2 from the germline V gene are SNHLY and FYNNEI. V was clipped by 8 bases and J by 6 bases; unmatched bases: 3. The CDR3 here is CASRQGIQPQHF. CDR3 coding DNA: TGTGCCAGCCGACAGGGGATTCAGCCCCAGCATTTT.

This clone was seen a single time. In DNA, the CDR3 is TGTGCCAGCAGCCCATCCCGGTCGGGGGTCCAAGAGACCCAGTACTTC. It codes for CASSPSRSGVQETQYF. The rearrangement links TRBV9 to TRBJ2-5, with D perhaps TRBD2 (6 bases). The germline gives CDR1 SGDLS, CDR2 YYNGEE. The CDR3 is 16 amino acids. V lost 4 bases and J lost 1, with 17 bases in between.

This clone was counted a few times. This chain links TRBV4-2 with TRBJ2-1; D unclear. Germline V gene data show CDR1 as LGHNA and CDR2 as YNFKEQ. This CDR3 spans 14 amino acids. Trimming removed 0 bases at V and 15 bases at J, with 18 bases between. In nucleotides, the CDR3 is TGTGCCAGCAGCCAAGACCTGGGTATTGGCGAGGTGTTCTTC. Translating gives CASSQDLGIGEVFF.

The CDR3 loop is CASSRRGTYNEQFF. CDR3 DNA sequence: TGTGCCAGCAGCCGACGGGGGACCTACAATGAGCAGTTCTTC. This chain joins TRBV11-2 and TRBJ2-1; tentative D call: TRBD2 (6 bases). The CDR3 has 14 residues. Trimming cost V 5 bases and J 2 bases, with 10 bases left between them. Germline V gene lookup returns CDR1 SGHAT and CDR2 FQNNGV.

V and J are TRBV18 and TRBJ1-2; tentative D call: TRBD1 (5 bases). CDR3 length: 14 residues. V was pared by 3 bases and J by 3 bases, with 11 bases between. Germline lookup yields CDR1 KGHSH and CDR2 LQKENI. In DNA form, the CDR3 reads TGTGCCAGCTCACCTCAAGCGGGGGACTATGGCTACACCTTC. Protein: CASSPQAGDYGYTF.

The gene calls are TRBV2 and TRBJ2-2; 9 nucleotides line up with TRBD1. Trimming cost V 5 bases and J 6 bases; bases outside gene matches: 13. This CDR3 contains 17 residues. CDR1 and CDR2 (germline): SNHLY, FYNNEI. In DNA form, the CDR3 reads TGTGCCAGCAGTTTTTCATCTCTACAGGGGGCGGCCGGGGAGCTGTTTTTT. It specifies CASSFSSLQGAAGELFF.

As DNA, the CDR3 is TGTGCCTGGAGTGAACGGGGCTCTGGAAACACCATATATTTT. Its protein is CAWSERGSGNTIYF. The chain carries TRBV30 and TRBJ1-3; no definite D call. From germline, CDR1 is GTSNPN and CDR2 SVGIG (reference sequence). This CDR3 spans 14 amino acids. Trimming shortened V by 1 base and J by 0 bases, and 7 bases separated the two germline ends.

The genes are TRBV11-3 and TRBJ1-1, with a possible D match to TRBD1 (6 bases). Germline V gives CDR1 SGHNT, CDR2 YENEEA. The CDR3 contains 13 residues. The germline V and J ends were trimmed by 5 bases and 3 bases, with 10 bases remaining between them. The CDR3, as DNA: TGTGCCAGCAGCAGGGACATGGACACTGAAGCTTTCTTT. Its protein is CASSRDMDTEAFF.

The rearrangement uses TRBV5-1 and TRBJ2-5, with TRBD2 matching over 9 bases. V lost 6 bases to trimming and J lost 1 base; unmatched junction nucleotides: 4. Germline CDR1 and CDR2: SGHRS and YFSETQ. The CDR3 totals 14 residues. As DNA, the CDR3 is TGCGCCAGCACCGAGCGGGGGGTCCAAGAGACCCAGTACTTC. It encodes CASTERGVQETQYF. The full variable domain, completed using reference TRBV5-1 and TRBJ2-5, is KAGVTQTPRYLIKTRGQQVTLSCSPISGHRSVSWYQQTPGQGLQFLFEYFSETQRNKGNFPGRFSGRQFSNSRSEMNVSTLELGDSALYLCASTERGVQETQYFGPGTRLLVL.